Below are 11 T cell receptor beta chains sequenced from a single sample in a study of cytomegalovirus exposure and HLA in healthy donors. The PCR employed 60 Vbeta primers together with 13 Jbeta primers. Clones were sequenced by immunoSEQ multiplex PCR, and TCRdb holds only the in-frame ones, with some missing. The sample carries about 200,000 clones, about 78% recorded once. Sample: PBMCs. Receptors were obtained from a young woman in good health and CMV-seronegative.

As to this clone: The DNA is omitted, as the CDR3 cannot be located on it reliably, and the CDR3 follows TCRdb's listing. CDR3: CASSSSAGESTDTQYF. The genes are TRBV27 and TRBJ2-3; the tabulated D call, TRBD2, remains unverified against the DNA. The CDR3 is 16 residues long, counting both termini. In germline, CDR1 is MNHEY, CDR2 SMNVEV (reference sequence).

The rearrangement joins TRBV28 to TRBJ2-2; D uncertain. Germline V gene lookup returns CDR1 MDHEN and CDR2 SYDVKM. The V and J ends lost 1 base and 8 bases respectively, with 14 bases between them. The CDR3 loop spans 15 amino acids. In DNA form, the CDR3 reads TGTGCCAGCAGTTTATATCTCGGTTCTTCGGGGGAGCTGTTTTTT. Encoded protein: CASSLYLGSSGELFF.

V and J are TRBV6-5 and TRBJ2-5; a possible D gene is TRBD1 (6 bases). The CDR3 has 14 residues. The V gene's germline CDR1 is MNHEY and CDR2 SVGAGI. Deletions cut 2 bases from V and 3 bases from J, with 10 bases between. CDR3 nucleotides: TGTGCCAGCAGTTACGTGACAGGAGAAGAGACCCAGTACTTC. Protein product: CASSYVTGEETQYF.

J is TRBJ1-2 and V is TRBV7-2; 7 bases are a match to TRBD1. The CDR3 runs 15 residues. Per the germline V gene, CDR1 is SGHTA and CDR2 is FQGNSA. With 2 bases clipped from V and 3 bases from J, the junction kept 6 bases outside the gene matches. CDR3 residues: CASSLTGTAYYGYTF. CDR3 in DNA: TGTGCCAGCAGCTTAACCGGGACAGCTTACTATGGCTACACCTTC.

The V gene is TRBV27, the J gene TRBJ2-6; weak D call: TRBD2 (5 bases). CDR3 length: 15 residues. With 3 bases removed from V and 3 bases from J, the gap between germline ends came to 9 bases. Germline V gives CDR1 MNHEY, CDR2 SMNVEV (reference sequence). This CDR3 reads CASSFREFGANVLTF. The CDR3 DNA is TGTGCCAGCAGTTTTCGGGAATTTGGGGCCAACGTCCTGACTTTC.

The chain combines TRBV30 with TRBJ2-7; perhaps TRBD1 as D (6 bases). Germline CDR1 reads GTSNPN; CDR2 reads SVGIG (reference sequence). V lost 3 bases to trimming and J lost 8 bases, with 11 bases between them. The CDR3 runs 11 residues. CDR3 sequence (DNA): TGTGCCTGGAGATCAGGGGCACAGCAGTACTTC. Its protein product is CAWRSGAQQYF. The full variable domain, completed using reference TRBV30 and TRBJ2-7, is SQTIHQWPATLVQPVGSPLSLECTVEGTSNPNLYWYRQAAGRGLQLLFYSVGIGQISSEVPQNLSASRPQDRQFILSSKKLLLSDSGFYLCAWRSGAQQYFGPGTRLTVT.

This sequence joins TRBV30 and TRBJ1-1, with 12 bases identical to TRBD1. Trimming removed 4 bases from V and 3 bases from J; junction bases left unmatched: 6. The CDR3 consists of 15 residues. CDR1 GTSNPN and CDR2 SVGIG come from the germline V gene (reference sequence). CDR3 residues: CAWNEGTGGHTEAFF. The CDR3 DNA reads TGTGCCTGGAACGAGGGGACAGGGGGCCACACTGAAGCTTTCTTT.

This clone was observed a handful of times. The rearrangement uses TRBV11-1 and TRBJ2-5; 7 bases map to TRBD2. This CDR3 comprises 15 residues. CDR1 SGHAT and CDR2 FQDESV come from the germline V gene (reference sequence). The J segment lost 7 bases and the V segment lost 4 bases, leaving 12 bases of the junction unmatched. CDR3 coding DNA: TGTGCCAGCAGCTCGACCTTAAGTGGGGGGGGGACCCAGTACTTC. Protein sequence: CASSSTLSGGGTQYF. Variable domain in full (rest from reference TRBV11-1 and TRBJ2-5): EAEVAQSPRYKITEKSQAVAFWCDPISGHATLYWYRQILGQGPELLVQFQDESVVDDSQLPKDRFSAERLKGVDSTLKIQPAELGDSAMYLCASSSTLSGGGTQYFGPGTRLLVL.

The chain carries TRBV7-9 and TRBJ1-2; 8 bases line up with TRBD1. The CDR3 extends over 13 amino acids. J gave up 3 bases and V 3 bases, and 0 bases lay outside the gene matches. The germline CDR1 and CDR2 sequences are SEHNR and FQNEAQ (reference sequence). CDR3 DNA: TGTGCCAGCAGCTTGGGACAGGACTATGGCTACACCTTC. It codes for CASSLGQDYGYTF.

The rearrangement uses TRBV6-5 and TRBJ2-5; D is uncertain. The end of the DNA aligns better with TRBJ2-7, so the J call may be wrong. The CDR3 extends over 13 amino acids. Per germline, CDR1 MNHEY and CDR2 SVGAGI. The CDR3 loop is CASSSLLGYEQYF. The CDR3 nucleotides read TGTGCCAGCAGTTCCCTCCTCGGGTACGAGCAGTACTTC.

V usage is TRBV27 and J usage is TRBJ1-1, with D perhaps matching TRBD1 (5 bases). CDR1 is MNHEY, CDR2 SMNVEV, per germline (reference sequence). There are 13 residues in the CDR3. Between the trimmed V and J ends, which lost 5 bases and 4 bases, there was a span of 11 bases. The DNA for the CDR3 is TGTGCCAGCAGTCTGGGGGGAGGCACTGAAGCTTTCTTT. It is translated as CASSLGGGTEAFF.